The 14 T cell receptor beta chains given below trace back to one sample, sequenced in a study of cytomegalovirus exposure and HLA in healthy donors (TCRdb year 2017). Libraries were constructed by the immunoSEQ multiplex PCR assay. The multiplex PCR relied on a mix of 60 forward primers for TCR Vbeta segments and 13 reverse primers for TCR Jbeta segments. The table was pulled from immuneACCESS by TCRdb, which kept in-frame rearrangements only. Such tables lose some clones; where checked, under half of the loss comes from unresolved V genes, and the rest has no known cause. Across this sample there are around 180,000 clones, with around 80% seen only once. The ten biggest clones cover approximately 13% of the sample. Sequenced: PBMCs. Source of these receptors: a woman aged 45-65 years in good health and CMV-seropositive.

There are a few counts of this clone. The chain couples TRBV29-1 to TRBJ1-3, with 8 bases matching TRBD1. The CDR3 runs to 13 residues. The trim removed 5 bases at V and 2 bases at J, leaving 2 bases unmatched. Germline-derived CDR1 and CDR2 are SQVTM and ANQGSEA. CDR3 nucleotide sequence: TGCAGCGTTACAGGGGGAACTGGAAACACCATATATTTT. The encoded protein is CSVTGGTGNTIYF.

The chain joins TRBV25-1 to TRBJ2-1, with D hard to call. Germline CDR1 MGHDK, CDR2 SYGVNS. There are 14 residues in the CDR3. V lost 3 bases, J lost 4 bases, and 10 bases lay in between. CDR3 nucleotides: TGTGCCAGCAGTGACCCCCTCCTTTACAATGAGCAGTTCTTC. Protein product: CASSDPLLYNEQFF.

This clone was detected a few times. Here the CDR3 DNA reads TGTGCCAGCAGTGGACAGTCTGGAAACACCATATATTTT. Residues: CASSGQSGNTIYF. The genes are TRBV6-5 and TRBJ1-3; D perhaps matches TRBD1 (6 bases). V lost 5 bases and J 1 base, leaving 6 bases between the germline ends. The CDR3 is made up of 13 amino acids. The V gene's germline CDR1 is MNHEY and CDR2 SVGAGI.

This clone was seen only a few times. The chain employs TRBV5-1 and TRBJ1-2; 7 bases match TRBD1. The CDR3 is 13 amino acids. With 4 bases clipped from V and 6 bases from J, the junction kept 6 bases outside the gene matches. CDR1 and CDR2 (germline): SGHRS, YFSETQ. CDR3 region: CASSTGQVDGYTF. The CDR3, as DNA: TGCGCCAGCAGCACTGGACAGGTTGATGGCTACACCTTC.

This CDR3 reads CASRPGTGGMTEAFF. The CDR3, as DNA: TGTGCCAGTAGACCCGGGACAGGGGGTATGACTGAAGCTTTCTTT. The chain employs TRBV19 and TRBJ1-1; TRBD1 matches 11 bases. The J segment lost 5 bases and the V segment lost 6 bases, leaving 8 bases of the junction unmatched. CDR1 is LNHDA, CDR2 SQIVND, per germline (reference sequence). The CDR3 is 15 residues long.

V is TRBV7-2 and J is TRBJ1-2, with a possible D match to TRBD1 (6 bases). Germline V gene lookup returns CDR1 SGHTA and CDR2 FQGNSA. V was shortened by 3 bases and J by 0 bases, with 14 bases between the two germline ends. The CDR3 sequence is 16 residues long. CDR3 nucleotide sequence: TGTGCCAGCAGCTTTTCTAAGGACAGAGCTAACTATGGCTACACCTTC. Translated, it gives CASSFSKDRANYGYTF. The full variable domain, completed using reference TRBV7-2 and TRBJ1-2, is GAGVSQSPSNKVTEKGKDVELRCDPISGHTALYWYRQSLGQGLEFLIYFQGNSAPDKSGLPSDRFSAERTGGSVSTLTIQRTQQEDSAVYLCASSFSKDRANYGYTFGSGTRLTVV.

The chain employs TRBV7-9 and TRBJ2-5; D gene ambiguous. Trimming cost V 2 bases and J 1 base, with 11 bases left between them. The germline CDR1 and CDR2 sequences are SEHNR and FQNEAQ (reference sequence). The CDR3 has 15 amino acids. CDR3 loop: CASSLNGQAQETQYF. CDR3 sequence (DNA): TGTGCCAGCAGCTTAAATGGGCAGGCCCAAGAGACCCAGTACTTC.

The chain combines TRBV19 with TRBJ2-3; TRBD2 agrees at 12 bases. Germline V gene sequence: CDR1 LNHDA, CDR2 SQIVND (reference sequence). The CDR3 has 15 residues. V lost 4 bases and J lost 4; bases outside the gene matches: 3. CDR3 DNA sequence: TGTGCCAGTAGTAGAGCTAGCGGGGGGGCAGATACGCAGTATTTT. Its translation: CASSRASGGADTQYF.

The J gene is TRBJ1-2, the V gene TRBV4-1; tentatively, D is TRBD1 (5 bases). The CDR3 is 14 amino acids. Per the germline V gene, CDR1 is MGHRA and CDR2 is YSYEKL. The V and J ends lost 4 bases and 4 bases respectively, with 13 bases between them. CDR3 loop: CASSPREGRYGYTF. CDR3 in DNA: TGCGCCAGCAGCCCCCGGGAGGGACGCTATGGCTACACCTTC.

The chain employs TRBV5-4 and TRBJ1-6; 9 bases are a match to TRBD1. V lost 3 bases, J lost 10 bases, and 11 bases stayed unmatched. This CDR3 has 16 amino acids. Germline V CDR1 and CDR2: SGHNT, YYREEE (reference sequence). The CDR3 spells CASSSGQGRMISPLHF. The CDR3 nucleotides read TGTGCCAGCAGCTCAGGACAGGGGAGGATGATCTCACCCCTCCACTTT.

The genes are TRBV5-5 and TRBJ1-5, with D unclear. The CDR3 extends over 13 amino acids. Per the germline V gene, CDR1 is SGHKS and CDR2 is YYEKEE (reference sequence). V lost 0 bases and J lost 4, with 5 bases in between. The CDR3 nucleotides read TGTGCCAGCAGCTTGGACGGGAATCAGCCCCAGCATTTT. Amino acid sequence: CASSLDGNQPQHF.

The chain links TRBV5-1 to TRBJ2-7; no clear D. Trimming cost V 4 bases and J 3 bases, with 5 bases left between them. This CDR3 has 11 amino acids. The germline gives CDR1 SGHRS, CDR2 YFSETQ. The CDR3 DNA sequence: TGCGCCAGCAGCCCCGGCTACGAGCAGTACTTC. This gives the protein CASSPGYEQYF.

CDR3 loop: CASTSGGGSYEQYF. For the CDR3, the DNA is TGTGCCAGCACCAGCGGGGGGGGGTCCTACGAGCAGTACTTC. The chain links TRBV28 to TRBJ2-7, with 10 bases lining up with TRBD2. Germline CDR1 is MDHEN and CDR2 is SYDVKM. The V gene end was trimmed by 7 bases and the J gene end by 1 base; junction bases not matched to a gene: 4. The CDR3 has 14 residues.

As for this clone: The same CDR3 is also encoded by other DNA sequences in this sample. This chain connects TRBV13 to TRBJ1-3; possibly TRBD1 for D (5 bases). The ends were cut back, 6 bases at V and 1 base at J, with 13 bases in the middle. The CDR3 sequence is 15 residues long. CDR1 and CDR2 (germline): PRHDT, FYEKMQ (reference sequence). The CDR3 bases are TGTGCCAGCAGTGTTCTGGGGGGTTCTGGAAACACCATATATTTT. Encoded protein: CASSVLGGSGNTIYF.